Described below is a single T cell receptor beta chain sequence and its context. The data stem from a study of glioma-infiltrating T cells after dendritic cell vaccination. TCRdb's table, derived via immunoSEQ multiplex PCR, lists solely in-frame clones and lacks some. Of under 75,000 clones detected, about 85% appear once; the ten largest clones hold about 9%. Between the trimmed V and J ends, which lost 2 bases and 6 bases, there was a span of 10 bases. This CDR3 contains 13 residues. CDR1 is ENHRY, CDR2 SYGVKD, per germline. Time point defined: after dendritic cell vaccination, including at tumor progression/relapse.

This receptor was identified in a human donor with glioblastoma. The sample in question was blood, obtained after dendritic cell vaccination. The rearrangement uses TRBV10-3 and TRBJ1-1, with a possible D match to TRBD1 (6 bases). The CDR3 spells CAISESGTPEAFF. CDR3 DNA: TGTGCCATCAGTGAGAGTGGGACACCTGAAGCTTTCTTT.